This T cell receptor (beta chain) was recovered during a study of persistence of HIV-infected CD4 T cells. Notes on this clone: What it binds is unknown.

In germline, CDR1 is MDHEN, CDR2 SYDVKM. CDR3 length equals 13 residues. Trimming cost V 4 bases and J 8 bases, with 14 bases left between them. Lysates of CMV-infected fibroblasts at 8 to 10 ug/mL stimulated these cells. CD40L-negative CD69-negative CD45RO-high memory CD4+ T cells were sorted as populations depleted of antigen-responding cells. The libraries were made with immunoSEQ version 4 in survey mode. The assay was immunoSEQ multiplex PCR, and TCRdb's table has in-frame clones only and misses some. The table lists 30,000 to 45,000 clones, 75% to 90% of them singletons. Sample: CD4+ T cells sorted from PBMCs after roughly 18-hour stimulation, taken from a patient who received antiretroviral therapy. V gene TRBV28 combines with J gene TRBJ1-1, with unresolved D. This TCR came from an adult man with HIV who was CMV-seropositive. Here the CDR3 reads CASSSPLGLEAFF. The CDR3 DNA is TGTGCCAGCAGTTCCCCCCTAGGGCTAGAAGCTTTCTTT.